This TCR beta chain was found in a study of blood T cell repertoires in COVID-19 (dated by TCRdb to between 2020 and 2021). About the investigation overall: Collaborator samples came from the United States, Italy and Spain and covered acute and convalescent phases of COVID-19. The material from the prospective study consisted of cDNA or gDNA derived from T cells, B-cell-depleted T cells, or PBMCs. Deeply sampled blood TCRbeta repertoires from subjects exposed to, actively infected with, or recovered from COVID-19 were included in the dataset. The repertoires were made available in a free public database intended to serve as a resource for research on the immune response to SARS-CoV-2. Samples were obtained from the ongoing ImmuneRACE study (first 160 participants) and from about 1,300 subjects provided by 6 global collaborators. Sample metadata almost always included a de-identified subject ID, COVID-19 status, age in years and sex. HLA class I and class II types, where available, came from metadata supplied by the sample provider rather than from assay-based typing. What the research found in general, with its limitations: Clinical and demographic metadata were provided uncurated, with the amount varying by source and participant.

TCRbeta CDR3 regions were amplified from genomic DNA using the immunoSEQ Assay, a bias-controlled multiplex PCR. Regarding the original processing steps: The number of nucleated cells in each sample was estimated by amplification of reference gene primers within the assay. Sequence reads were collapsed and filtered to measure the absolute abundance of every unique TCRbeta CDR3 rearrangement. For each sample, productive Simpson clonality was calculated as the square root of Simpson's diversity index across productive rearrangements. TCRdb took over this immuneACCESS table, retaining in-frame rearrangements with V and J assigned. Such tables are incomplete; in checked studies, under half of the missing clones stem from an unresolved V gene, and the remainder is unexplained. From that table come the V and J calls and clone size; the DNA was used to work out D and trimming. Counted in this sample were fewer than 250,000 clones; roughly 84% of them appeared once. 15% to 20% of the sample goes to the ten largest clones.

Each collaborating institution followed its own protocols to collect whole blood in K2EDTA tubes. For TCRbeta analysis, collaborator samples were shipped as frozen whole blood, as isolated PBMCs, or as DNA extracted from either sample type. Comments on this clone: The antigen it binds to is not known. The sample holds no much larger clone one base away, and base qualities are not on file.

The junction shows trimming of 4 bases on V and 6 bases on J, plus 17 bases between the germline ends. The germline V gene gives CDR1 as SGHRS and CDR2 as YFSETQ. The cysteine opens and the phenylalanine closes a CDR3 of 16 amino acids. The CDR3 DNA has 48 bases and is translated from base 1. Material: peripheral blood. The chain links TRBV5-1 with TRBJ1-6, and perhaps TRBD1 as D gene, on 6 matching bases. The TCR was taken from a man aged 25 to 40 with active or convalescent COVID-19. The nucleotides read TGCGCCAGCAGCCCGGCCTCTGACAGGTCTAATTCACCCCTCCACTTT. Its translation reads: CASSPASDRSNSPLHF.